This TCR beta chain came from a study of cytotoxic CD8 clonotypes in ibrutinib-treated CLL. Overall study: The response samples were taken once patients had been treated for a median of around 11 months, range 6 to 36. On average, each sample had about 260,000 productive templates and about 89,000 productive rearrangements.

This clone was recorded a few times. Its cognate antigen is unknown. TCRdb's copy holds only in-frame clones and misses some; the assay was immunoSEQ multiplex PCR. The table records 150,000 or so clones, roughly 88% of them present only once. Overall study findings and caveats: Whereas clonality rose at ibrutinib response, it declined toward baseline at progression. Exceeding age-matched healthy donors, baseline clonality also tracked the counts of circulating CD8+ T cells.

The V gene lost 2 bases and the J gene lost 1 base, with 8 bases spanning the gap. Germline V CDR1 and CDR2: SEHNR, FQNEAQ (reference sequence). The CDR3 loop spans 14 amino acids. The material was PBMCs, obtained at disease progression, from a patient treated with ibrutinib. V usage is TRBV7-9 and J usage is TRBJ1-1, with a weak D call TRBD1 (5 bases). This sequence originates from a human donor with chronic lymphocytic leukemia. CDR3 sequence: CASSLQGGNTEAFF. The CDR3 DNA reads as TGTGCCAGCAGCTTACAGGGAGGGAACACTGAAGCTTTCTTT.